These 32 T cell receptor beta chains were sequenced from one sample in a study of vaccination and CD4 T cells after COVID-19. Oncomine TCR Beta short-read sequencing was applied to DNA from cultured CD4+ T cells. TCRdb processed the PCR reads anew with MiXCR; each CDR3 protein has one entry. The repertoire holds some 25,000 distinct CDR3 sequences, 45% to 50% seen once, with 6.1% in the top ten. No antigen is known for these receptors. Regarding treatment: roughly 10-day PBMC culture with coronavirus spike peptide pools or control peptides (ViraFEST assay). Sequenced: CD4+ T cells from blood, cultured in vitro. The source of these receptors is a human donor who had recovered from COVID-19.

V gene TRBV18 combines with J gene TRBJ2-4; D unclear. Trimming removed 2 bases at V and 6 bases at J, with 5 bases between. Germline-derived CDR1 and CDR2 are KGHSH and LQKENI. This CDR3 is built from 12 residues. Here the CDR3 DNA reads TGTGCCAGCTCACCATCCGGAAACATTCAGTACTTC. Its translation: CASSPSGNIQYF.

The chain links TRBV11-3 to TRBJ2-7, with a possible D match to TRBD2 (5 bases). Germline V CDR1 and CDR2: SGHNT, YENEEA. CDR3 length: 14 amino acids. V was cut by 5 bases and J by 3 bases, with 14 bases left in between. The CDR3: CASSRTGTYYEQYF. The CDR3 nucleotides are TGTGCCAGCAGCCGAACGGGAACATACTACGAGCAGTACTTC.

The chain employs TRBV24-1 and TRBJ1-1; D is uncertain. Trimming shortened V by 3 bases and J by 5 bases, and 9 bases separated the two germline ends. The CDR3 is made up of 13 amino acids. Germline CDR1 and CDR2: KGHDR and SFDVKD. The DNA of the CDR3 is TGTGCCACCAGTGATGCGAGGAATACTGAAGCTTTCTTT. This codes for CATSDARNTEAFF.

The chain joins TRBV10-2 to TRBJ1-6; possibly TRBD1 for D (6 bases). Germline V gene lookup returns CDR1 WSHSY and CDR2 SAAADI. This CDR3 region has 17 residues. The V gene lost 0 bases and the J gene lost 0 bases, with 9 bases spanning the gap. Written as DNA, the CDR3 is TGCGCCAGCAGTGAGTCCTGGGGACACTCCTATAATTCACCCCTCCACTTT. This encodes CASSESWGHSYNSPLHF.

This chain connects TRBV10-2 to TRBJ2-1; a possible D gene is TRBD1 (6 bases). V lost 7 bases to trimming and J lost 6 bases, with 13 bases between them. Germline assignment: CDR1 WSHSY and CDR2 SAAADI. This CDR3 region has 13 residues. DNA for the CDR3: TGCGCCAGCACCCGGGACAACACCAATGAGCAGTTCTTC. Its translation is CASTRDNTNEQFF.

Only a few counts were recorded for this clonotype. This chain connects TRBV20-1 to TRBJ2-5; D tentatively fits TRBD1 or TRBD2 (5 bases each). The germline V gene encodes CDR1 DFQATT and CDR2 SNEGSKA (reference sequence). V lost 8 bases and J 5 bases, leaving 18 bases between the germline ends. The CDR3 is 13 residues long. The CDR3 bases are TGCAGTAGGTCGGGGCGGCTCGGGGAGACCCAGTACTTC. Translation gives CSRSGRLGETQYF.

This chain joins TRBV10-1 and TRBJ2-2, with D tentatively TRBD2 (6 bases). There are 14 residues in the CDR3. CDR1 WNHNN and CDR2 SYGVQD come from the germline V gene (reference sequence). The ends were cut back, 2 bases at V and 4 bases at J, with 8 bases in the middle. CDR3 amino acids: CASSEGGRTGELFF. CDR3 DNA: TGCGCCAGCAGTGAGGGAGGGCGCACCGGGGAGCTGTTTTTT.

This clonotype was counted between two and nine times. The chain links TRBV6-5 to TRBJ2-6; either TRBD1 or TRBD2 may supply D (5 bases each). Trimming took 2 bases from V and 0 from J, leaving 14 bases between them. The CDR3 consists of 18 residues. Germline assignment: CDR1 MNHEY and CDR2 SVGAGI. The DNA of the CDR3 is TGTGCCAGCAGTTACCGGACACCCGGGGACTCTGGGGCCAACGTCCTGACTTTC. Translated, it gives CASSYRTPGDSGANVLTF.

Points on this clonotype: The junction and the germline gene differ at one end; a read error may be behind it. This rearrangement joins TRBV24-1 to TRBJ2-1, with TRBD1 matching 7 bases. Germline V CDR1 and CDR2: KGHDR, SFDVKD. This CDR3 has 17 residues. CDR3 sequence reads: CATSDAAGTAPGNEQFF. As DNA, the CDR3 is TGCGCCACCAGTGACGCAGCCGGGACAGCTCCTGGCAATGAGCAGTTCTTC.

J is TRBJ2-5 and V is TRBV19, with 9 positions matching TRBD1. This CDR3 spans 15 amino acids. With V trimmed by 4 bases and J by 0 bases, 3 bases remained unmatched. Germline assignment: CDR1 LNHDA and CDR2 SQIVND (reference sequence). The CDR3 spells CASSTGQGHQETQYF. The CDR3 nucleotides are TGTGCCAGTAGTACGGGACAGGGACACCAAGAGACCCAGTACTTC.

The chain joins TRBV7-9 to TRBJ2-7; D assignment may be TRBD1 or TRBD2 (5 bases each). The V gene lost 0 bases and the J gene lost 6 bases, with 12 bases spanning the gap. Per the germline V gene, CDR1 is SEHNR and CDR2 is FQNEAQ (reference sequence). The CDR3 has 14 residues. The CDR3 coding sequence is TGTGCCAGCAGCTTAGCGCAAAGGGACGGCGAGCAGTACTTC. This gives the protein CASSLAQRDGEQYF.

The chain carries TRBV5-1 and TRBJ2-2, with 8 bases matching TRBD2. After removal of 4 bases from V and 5 bases from J, the junction contained 13 bases not matched to a gene. CDR1 is SGHRS and CDR2 is YFSETQ in the germline V gene. This CDR3 has 17 amino acids. The CDR3 nucleotides are TGCGCCAGCAGCGCCACCACGGGGGGGGCCGGAACCGGGGAGCTGTTTTTT. This gives the protein CASSATTGGAGTGELFF.

There are a few counts of this clonotype. The chain links TRBV20-1 to TRBJ1-1; 8 positions agree with TRBD1. V lost 3 bases, J lost 3 bases, and 12 bases stayed unmatched. Per the germline V gene, CDR1 is DFQATT and CDR2 is SNEGSKA (reference sequence). The CDR3 has 16 residues. The CDR3 loop reads CSARAGRTGLDTEAFF. CDR3 coding DNA: TGCAGTGCTAGGGCTGGCAGGACAGGGTTAGACACTGAAGCTTTCTTT.

The sample holds a few counts of this clonotype. The gene calls are TRBV6-2 or TRBV6-3 and TRBJ2-7; 12 bases are shared with TRBD2. Germline V lookup: CDR1 MNHEY, CDR2 SVGEGT. V dropped 2 bases and J dropped 2; count of bases not matched to a gene: 13. This CDR3 spans 19 amino acids. The CDR3 spells CASSYQTPLAGGLTYEQYF. The CDR3 DNA reads TGTGCCAGCAGTTACCAGACGCCACTAGCGGGAGGTCTCACCTACGAGCAGTACTTC.

The rearrangement uses TRBV28 and TRBJ1-1, with a possible D match to TRBD1 (5 bases). The V gene lost 7 bases and the J gene lost 4 bases, with 16 bases spanning the gap. The CDR3 has 14 amino acids. Germline lookup yields CDR1 MDHEN and CDR2 SYDVKM. The CDR3 DNA reads as TGTGCCAGCATATCGTTTTGGGGGTCCACTGAAGCTTTCTTT. This translates into CASISFWGSTEAFF.

This chain links TRBV20-1 with TRBJ1-1; possibly TRBD1 for D (6 bases). Germline lookup yields CDR1 DFQATT and CDR2 SNEGSKA (reference sequence). Trimming pared 4 bases from V and 0 bases from J, leaving 12 bases between. The CDR3 covers 14 residues. CDR3 sequence (DNA): TGCAGTGCTACCCGCGGACAGTTGAACACTGAAGCTTTCTTT. As protein: CSATRGQLNTEAFF.

The rearrangement links TRBV2 to TRBJ2-3, with 8 bases identical to TRBD2. This CDR3 spans 15 amino acids. V lost 11 bases to trimming and J lost 0 bases; unmatched junction nucleotides: 10. The germline CDR1 and CDR2 sequences are SNHLY and FYNNEI. The CDR3 sequence: CAREEASGSTDTQYF. The CDR3 DNA follows: TGTGCCCGGGAGGAGGCTAGCGGGAGCACAGATACGCAGTATTTT. Full variable domain (missing parts from reference TRBV2 and TRBJ2-3): EPEVTQTPSHQVTQMGQEVILRCVPISNHLYFYWYRQILGQKVEFLVSFYNNEISEKSEIFDDQFSVERPDGSNFTLKIRSTKLEDSAMYFCAREEASGSTDTQYFGPGTRLTVL.

The V call is TRBV20-1, the J call TRBJ2-1, with a weak D call TRBD1 (5 bases). The CDR3 contains 13 residues. Germline V gives CDR1 DFQATT, CDR2 SNEGSKA (reference sequence). The ends were cut back, 6 bases at V and 6 bases at J, with 15 bases in the middle. CDR3 amino acids: CSAALARGNEQFF. CDR3 DNA: TGCAGTGCCGCCCTTGCTAGGGGCAATGAGCAGTTCTTC.

The chain couples TRBV4-2 to TRBJ2-2; D unresolved. CDR3 size: 13 residues. Germline CDR1 reads LGHNA; CDR2 reads YNFKEQ. V shed 0 bases and J shed 4 bases, with 3 bases lying between them. The CDR3 region has the DNA TGTGCCAGCAGCCAAGACGTCACCGGGGAGCTGTTTTTT. Translation: CASSQDVTGELFF.

V is TRBV5-4 and J is TRBJ2-7, with D perhaps matching TRBD1 (5 bases). V was shortened by 3 bases and J by 4 bases, with 11 bases between the two germline ends. The CDR3 is made up of 13 amino acids. Germline assignment: CDR1 SGHNT and CDR2 YYREEE (reference sequence). CDR3 loop: CASSSLTGYEQYF. The CDR3 nucleotides read TGTGCCAGCAGCTCTCTAACAGGTTACGAGCAGTACTTC.

The chain couples TRBV20-1 to TRBJ2-1; 8 bases map to TRBD2. Germline assignment: CDR1 DFQATT and CDR2 SNEGSKA (reference sequence). V trimming: 6 bases; J trimming: 6 bases; junction bases outside the gene matches: 13. The length of the CDR3 is 15 residues. The CDR3 region is CSATGSAGVFNEQFF. DNA for the CDR3: TGCAGTGCCACCGGGTCAGCGGGGGTTTTCAATGAGCAGTTCTTC.

In regard to this clonotype: At one end, the junction sequence differs from germline, possibly due to a read error. This chain uses TRBV20-1 with TRBJ2-3; TRBD2 matches at 9 bases. Per germline, CDR1 DFQATT and CDR2 SNEGSKA (reference sequence). The CDR3 is 14 amino acids. CDR3 protein: CGASGGGAYDTQYF. In nucleotides, the CDR3 is TGCGGTGCGTCCGGCGGGGGGGCTTATGATACGCAGTATTTT.

This clonotype was observed a few times. The chain employs TRBV2 and TRBJ2-3; D gene ambiguous. CDR1 and CDR2 from the germline V gene are SNHLY and FYNNEI. Trimming took 5 bases from V and 0 from J, leaving 6 bases between them. CDR3 length equals 13 residues. CDR3 DNA sequence: TGTGCCAGCAGTAGGGCCAGCACAGATACGCAGTATTTT. Its translation is CASSRASTDTQYF. The complete variable domain, with remaining parts taken from reference TRBV2 and TRBJ2-3, reads EPEVTQTPSHQVTQMGQEVILRCVPISNHLYFYWYRQILGQKVEFLVSFYNNEISEKSEIFDDQFSVERPDGSNFTLKIRSTKLEDSAMYFCASSRASTDTQYFGPGTRLTVL.

The chain links TRBV12-5 to TRBJ1-1, with 8 bases fitting TRBD1. V lost 4 bases, J lost 5 bases, and 21 bases stayed unmatched. CDR3 size: 19 residues. CDR1 and CDR2 (germline): LGHNT, FRNRAP. The CDR3 nucleotides read TGTGCTAGTGGTTATCTCCCAGGGGGCGCCTCTATTCGGTCTACTGAAGCTTTCTTT. Protein: CASGYLPGGASIRSTEAFF.

In this sample, this clonotype turned up a few times. V is TRBV12-3 or TRBV12-4 and J is TRBJ2-3; a weak D match, TRBD1 (5 bases). Trimming left V 2 bases short and J 6 bases short, with 9 bases between. The CDR3 runs to 13 residues. CDR3 nucleotide sequence: TGTGCCAGCAGTTTAAGGGGAATGGATACGCAGTATTTT. Its translation: CASSLRGMDTQYF.

In the case of this clonotype: The junction and the germline gene differ at one end; a read error may be behind it. The chain links TRBV2 to TRBJ2-5; D is perhaps TRBD1 or TRBD2 (5 bases each). The CDR3 is 14 amino acids. Germline assignment: CDR1 SNHLY and CDR2 FYNNEI. The CDR3 bases are TGTGCCAGCAGGGAAGCAGGGACCCAAGAGACCCAGTACTTC. It encodes CASREAGTQETQYF.

CDR3 residues: CASSFLDRPGGEQFF. CDR3 coding DNA: TGTGCCAGCAGTTTCCTCGACAGGCCGGGGGGTGAGCAGTTCTTC. V and J are TRBV12-3 or TRBV12-4 and TRBJ2-1; D possibly corresponds to TRBD2 (7 bases). V lost 3 bases and J lost 9, with 18 bases in between. This CDR3 spans 15 amino acids.

This chain joins TRBV29-1 and TRBJ1-2; 12 nucleotides line up with TRBD1. Germline CDR1 is SQVTM and CDR2 is ANQGSEA. CDR3 size: 16 residues. V was clipped by 8 bases and J by 4 bases; unmatched bases: 14. CDR3 protein: CSTPGDRGHRGYGYTF. The CDR3 region has the DNA TGCAGCACCCCCGGGGACAGGGGGCACCGTGGCTATGGCTACACCTTC.

The rearrangement uses TRBV7-2 and TRBJ1-1; possible D gene TRBD1, 6 bases. Trimming stripped 6 bases from V and 1 base from J, with 12 bases between. Germline V lookup: CDR1 SGHTA, CDR2 FQGNSA. The CDR3 consists of 14 residues. The DNA for the CDR3 is TGTGCCAGCAGACGGGACACCCAGAACACTGAAGCTTTCTTT. Translation: CASRRDTQNTEAFF.

The chain combines TRBV29-1 with TRBJ1-1, with unresolved D. Between the trimmed V and J ends, which lost 7 bases and 1 base, there was a span of 13 bases. There are 13 residues in the CDR3. CDR1 is SQVTM, CDR2 ANQGSEA, per germline. CDR3 nucleotide sequence: TGCAGCGCCGGGCGGGGTCAGAACACTGAAGCTTTCTTT. Its translation is CSAGRGQNTEAFF.

The chain carries TRBV7-2 and TRBJ2-7, with D perhaps TRBD2 (6 bases). The CDR3 consists of 15 residues. Germline CDR1 is SGHTA and CDR2 is FQGNSA. Between the trimmed V and J ends, which lost 7 bases and 3 bases, there was a span of 19 bases. As DNA, the CDR3 is TGTGCCAGCACCCGAGAGGGTGCGGGATTCTACGAGCAGTACTTC. This encodes CASTREGAGFYEQYF.

The chain combines TRBV28 with TRBJ2-7, with D possibly being TRBD1 (7 bases). The V gene lost 7 bases and the J gene lost 2 bases, with 15 bases spanning the gap. Germline CDR1 reads MDHEN; CDR2 reads SYDVKM. This CDR3 is built from 14 residues. The CDR3: CASTSGGQTYEQYF. As DNA, the CDR3 is TGTGCCAGCACCTCCGGGGGACAGACCTACGAGCAGTACTTC.